Listed below are T cell receptor beta chains from one sample, sequenced in a study of preoperative IRX-2 immunotherapy in early breast cancer. The method was immunoSEQ multiplex PCR; TCRdb's version includes in-frame clones alone and lacks a portion of them. The sample records about 98,000 clones, 80% to 90% being singletons. The sequencing here drew on tumor tissue, taken after IRX-2 immunotherapy. The receptor set was obtained from a human donor with breast cancer. CDR3s include the opening cysteine and the closing phenylalanine or tryptophan.

v_call,cdr3_aa
TRBV5-1,CASSSTAGTDTQYF
TRBV5-1,CASSLYAGGNQPQHF
TRBV6-8,CASSYVGVGYTF
TRBV6-8,CASNIQGAAYNEQFF
TRBV12-2,CATQVGGRGKNYEQYF
TRBV11-3,CASSLVAEADTQYF
TRBV6-8,CASSSPSGRAYNEQFF
TRBV18,CASSPLGARANTGELFF
TRBV15,CATSKDISSGNTIYF
TRBV28,CASSTERGRWTEAFF
TRBV28,CASQGGERGGGNEQFF
TRBV7-7,CASSLIDGPPRDEQFF
TRBV6-7,CASSSLVGSYEQYF
TRBV19,CASSPTVGSNNGGYTF
TRBV6-8,CASSGAAANQPQHF
TRBV18,CASSLLAGASYNEQFF
TRBV5-1,CASSLGLQGAGANVLTF
TRBV28,CASALQEQEKLFF